The source of this TCR beta chain is a study of tumor T cells in aggressive B-cell lymphoma. TCRdb keeps only in-frame clones here, not all; method: immunoSEQ multiplex PCR. The sample lists around 5,800 clones, about 73% seen once, with 7.4% in the top ten. Germline V gene data show CDR1 as KGHSH and CDR2 as LQKENI. V was trimmed by 3 bases and J by 0 bases, leaving 8 bases between them. CDR3 length: 15 amino acids. This receptor was obtained from an adult with diffuse large B cell lymphoma. The chain is built from TRBV18 and TRBJ2-2; maybe TRBD1 (6 bases). Sequenced material: tumor tissue. DNA for the CDR3: TGTGCCAGCTCACCCGGACAGCCGAACACCGGGGAGCTGTTTTTT. This codes for CASSPGQPNTGELFF.